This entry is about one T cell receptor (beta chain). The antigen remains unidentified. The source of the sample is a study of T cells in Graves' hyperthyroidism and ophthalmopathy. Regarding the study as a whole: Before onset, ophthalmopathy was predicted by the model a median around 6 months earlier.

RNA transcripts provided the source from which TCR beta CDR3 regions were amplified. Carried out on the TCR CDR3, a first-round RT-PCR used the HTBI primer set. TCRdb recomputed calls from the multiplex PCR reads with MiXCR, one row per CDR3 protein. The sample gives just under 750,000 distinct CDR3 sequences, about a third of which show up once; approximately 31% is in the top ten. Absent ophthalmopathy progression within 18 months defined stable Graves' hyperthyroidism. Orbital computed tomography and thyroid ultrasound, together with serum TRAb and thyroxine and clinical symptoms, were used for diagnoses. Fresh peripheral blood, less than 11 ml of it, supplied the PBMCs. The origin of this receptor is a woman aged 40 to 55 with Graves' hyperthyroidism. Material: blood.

Written as DNA, the CDR3 is TGCGCCAGCAGCCAACTGCAGCGGGGGGAACAAGAGACCCAGTACTTC. It yields the protein CASSQLQRGEQETQYF. V and J are TRBV4-1 and TRBJ2-5; 9 bases are a match to TRBD2. Germline CDR1 reads MGHRA; CDR2 reads YSYEKL. V lost 2 bases and J lost 2; bases outside the gene matches: 6. This CDR3 has 16 amino acids.